A selection of T cell receptor beta chains follows, all from one sample in a study of blood T cell repertoires in COVID-19. Clones were read by immunoSEQ multiplex PCR, and TCRdb kept only the in-frame ones, dropping some. The sample has about 98,000 clones, about 80% seen once. Source material: peripheral blood. The source of these receptors is a man in his 70s with acute or convalescent COVID-19. Each CDR3 is given without its conserved first and last residue. The D gene is left open where the match is weak.

J: TRBJ2-5
D: NA
V: TRBV6-5
CDR3: ASSWGGPYETQY

J: TRBJ2-1
D: NA
V: TRBV30
CDR3: AWSPSAHYNEQF

J: TRBJ2-7
D: NA
V: TRBV24-1
CDR3: ATDTSPSFYEQY

J: TRBJ1-3
D: NA
V: TRBV9
CDR3: ASSVGGAASSGNTIY

J: TRBJ2-7
D: TRBD2
V: TRBV5-4
CDR3: ASSSGLAAYEQY

J: TRBJ2-5
D: TRBD1
V: TRBV5-1
CDR3: ASSLGQGGETQY

J: TRBJ2-7
D: TRBD2
V: TRBV11-2
CDR3: ASSSASGRGWYEQY

J: TRBJ2-7
D: TRBD1
V: TRBV18
CDR3: ASSLYRGTNEQY

J: TRBJ2-7
D: NA
V: TRBV14
CDR3: ASSQVLWGPAPREQY

J: TRBJ2-5
D: NA
V: TRBV18
CDR3: ASSGNGPRETQY

J: TRBJ2-5
D: TRBD2
V: TRBV18
CDR3: ASSLPSGRQTQY

J: TRBJ2-7
D: TRBD1
V: TRBV28
CDR3: ASSLFGLLGQGSPEQY

J: TRBJ1-2
D: TRBD1
V: TRBV11-2
CDR3: ASSLGTEYGYT

J: TRBJ1-2
D: TRBD1
V: TRBV5-6
CDR3: ASSRTGGHYGYT

J: TRBJ2-3
D: NA
V: TRBV29-1
CDR3: SVERDRTDTQY

J: TRBJ2-7
D: NA
V: TRBV18
CDR3: ASSPRGPYEQY

J: TRBJ1-6
D: NA
V: TRBV19
CDR3: ASSIGNSPLH

J: TRBJ1-4
D: NA
V: TRBV7-2
CDR3: ASSLQAGLEKLF

J: TRBJ2-7
D: NA
V: TRBV12-3/TRBV12-4
CDR3: ASTTGFGEQY

J: TRBJ2-3
D: NA
V: TRBV9
CDR3: ASTTTGGIGTDTQY

J: TRBJ2-2
D: TRBD1
V: TRBV19
CDR3: ASSIQRQGAFPNTGELF

J: TRBJ2-2
D: TRBD1
V: TRBV7-9
CDR3: ASSLAQTGGASTGELF

J: TRBJ2-7
D: TRBD1
V: TRBV5-6
CDR3: ASSQGWDRLY

J: TRBJ1-3
D: TRBD1
V: TRBV18
CDR3: ASSPSGQGNTIY

J: TRBJ2-1
D: NA
V: TRBV21-1
CDR3: ASSAPTGTGSYNEQF

J: TRBJ2-1
D: NA
V: TRBV9
CDR3: ASSVVRGSYNEQF

J: TRBJ1-3
D: NA
V: TRBV6-1
CDR3: ATAGTEGYTIY

J: TRBJ1-4
D: NA
V: TRBV2
CDR3: ASSRVNELF

J: TRBJ1-2
D: NA
V: TRBV28
CDR3: ASSLYGVGVRNGYT

J: TRBJ1-4
D: NA
V: TRBV6-6
CDR3: ASSYITTNEKLF

J: TRBJ2-1
D: NA
V: TRBV5-4
CDR3: ASSRGLLSGSYNEQF

J: TRBJ1-6
D: NA
V: TRBV5-1
CDR3: ASSLVPGEDSPLH

J: TRBJ2-5
D: NA
V: TRBV5-4
CDR3: ASSLSRRDGTQY

J: TRBJ2-3
D: NA
V: TRBV9
CDR3: ASSVDSSWRLAQY

J: TRBJ1-5
D: TRBD1
V: TRBV9
CDR3: ASSPGDRAFNQPQH

J: TRBJ1-1
D: NA
V: TRBV5-1
CDR3: ASSLGQRNTEAF

J: TRBJ2-3
D: NA
V: TRBV9
CDR3: ASSAQGSTDTQY

J: TRBJ1-6
D: TRBD1
V: TRBV7-8
CDR3: ASRRQGGASPLH

J: TRBJ1-1
D: NA
V: TRBV20-1
CDR3: SASPPTLGTEAF

J: TRBJ2-2
D: TRBD2
V: TRBV6-2/TRBV6-3
CDR3: ASSYSAGEELF

J: TRBJ2-3
D: TRBD2
V: TRBV5-4
CDR3: ASSLQAGVIDTQY

J: TRBJ1-3
D: TRBD1
V: TRBV4-1
CDR3: PRRRPGGNGNTIY

J: TRBJ2-2
D: TRBD1
V: TRBV28
CDR3: ASRLGQGVVAGELF

J: TRBJ2-1
D: TRBD2
V: TRBV7-8
CDR3: ASSPRLAGRSTYNEQF

J: TRBJ2-2
D: TRBD2
V: TRBV19
CDR3: ASSPAGGFTGELF

J: TRBJ2-1
D: TRBD2
V: TRBV5-1
CDR3: ASIQREGPIGEQF

J: TRBJ1-6
D: TRBD1
V: TRBV18
CDR3: ASSPEGQGSPLH

J: TRBJ2-4
D: NA
V: TRBV4-2
CDR3: ASSQDLGQGINIQY

J: TRBJ1-2
D: TRBD1
V: TRBV27
CDR3: ASRRTGMGNGYT

J: TRBJ2-3
D: NA
V: TRBV25-1
CDR3: ASSGPMSTDTQY